This TCR beta chain was captured by sequencing in a study of CD8+ T cells in alopecia areata. Treatment meaning: oral pan-JAK inhibitor, 5-10 mg twice daily. This CDR3 contains 16 residues. V was trimmed by 1 base and J by 4 bases, leaving 15 bases between them. The germline V gene encodes CDR1 MGHRA and CDR2 YSYEKL. It was cDNA, reverse transcribed from extracted RNA, that served as the sequencing template. Profiled with immunoSEQ multiplex PCR; TCRdb holds only in-frame clones, not every one. The sample yields about 150,000 clones, around 50% seen once. This clone was recorded a few times. This clonotype originated in a human donor with alopecia areata. This sample comprised CD8+ T cells sorted from blood, obtained at week 4, from a patient treated with tofacitinib. The V and J genes are TRBV4-1 and TRBJ2-3, with D possibly being TRBD2 (7 bases). DNA for the CDR3: TGCGCCAGCAGCCAAGTACGCGAGGGGGGGTCAGATACGCAGTATTTT. As protein: CASSQVREGGSDTQYF.